This T cell receptor (beta chain) derives from a study of blood T cell repertoires in COVID-19. Study overall: Acute-phase and convalescent COVID-19 samples originated in the United States, Italy and Spain. Nucleic acid was either cDNA or gDNA, and it came from T cells, B-cell-depleted T cells, or PBMCs.

Germline V gives CDR1 LGHNA, CDR2 YNFKEQ. The CDR3 totals 16 residues. The trim removed 0 bases at V and 0 bases at J, leaving 4 bases unmatched. In the original workflow: The authors estimated nucleated cell counts from reference gene primer amplification. Profiling relied on immunoSEQ multiplex PCR, and the TCRdb table lists in-frame clones only, not all of them. That table furnishes V, J and clone size, whereas the DNA furnished D and trimming. The data show more than 45,000 clones, about nine tenths seen once. This TCR came from a man in his 70s with acute or convalescent COVID-19. Material: peripheral blood. The V and J genes are TRBV4-2 and TRBJ1-2, with 7 bases aligning to TRBD1. CDR3 region: CASSQDWQGANYGYTF. The CDR3, as DNA: TGTGCCAGCAGCCAAGATTGGCAGGGGGCTAACTATGGCTACACCTTC.